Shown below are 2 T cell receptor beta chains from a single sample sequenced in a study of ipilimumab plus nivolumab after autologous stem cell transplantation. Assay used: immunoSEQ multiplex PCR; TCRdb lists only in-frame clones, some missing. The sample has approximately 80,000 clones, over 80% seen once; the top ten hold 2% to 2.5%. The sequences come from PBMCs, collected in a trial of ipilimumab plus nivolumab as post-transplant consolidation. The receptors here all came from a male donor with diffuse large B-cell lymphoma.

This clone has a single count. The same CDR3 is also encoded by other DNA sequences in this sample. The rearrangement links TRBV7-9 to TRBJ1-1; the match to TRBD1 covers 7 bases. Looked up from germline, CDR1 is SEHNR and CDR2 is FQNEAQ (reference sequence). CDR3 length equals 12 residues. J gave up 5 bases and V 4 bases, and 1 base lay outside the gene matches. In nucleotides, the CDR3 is TGTGCCAGCAGCTCAGGGGGGACTGAAGCTTTCTTT. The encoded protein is CASSSGGTEAFF.

The CDR3 DNA follows: TGTGCCAGCTCACCTGGGGACACCGCTCCAAATCAGCCCCAGCATTTT. Encoded protein: CASSPGDTAPNQPQHF. J is TRBJ1-5 and V is TRBV18; TRBD1 might be the D (6 bases). Germline V gene data show CDR1 as KGHSH and CDR2 as LQKENI. The CDR3 runs 16 residues. The germline V and J ends were trimmed by 3 bases and 4 bases, with 16 bases remaining between them.